This T cell receptor (beta chain) comes out of a study of cytomegalovirus exposure and HLA in healthy donors. Method: immunoSEQ multiplex PCR; TCRdb's copy keeps in-frame clones and lacks some. The top ten hold 4% of the sample, which has under 130,000 clones, roughly nine tenths seen once. This clone was seen once. This CDR3 contains 13 residues. CDR1 SNHLY and CDR2 FYNNEI come from the germline V gene. Trimming took off 4 bases at V and 5 bases at J, with 11 bases between the two ends. Sequences were obtained from PBMCs. The V gene is TRBV2, the J gene TRBJ1-1; D remains ambiguous. The TCR sequence derives from a woman between 18 and 29 years old in good health and CMV-seropositive. The CDR3 DNA sequence: TGTGCCAGCAGTGCGTGGGCGGGGACTGAAGCTTTCTTT. Residues: CASSAWAGTEAFF.